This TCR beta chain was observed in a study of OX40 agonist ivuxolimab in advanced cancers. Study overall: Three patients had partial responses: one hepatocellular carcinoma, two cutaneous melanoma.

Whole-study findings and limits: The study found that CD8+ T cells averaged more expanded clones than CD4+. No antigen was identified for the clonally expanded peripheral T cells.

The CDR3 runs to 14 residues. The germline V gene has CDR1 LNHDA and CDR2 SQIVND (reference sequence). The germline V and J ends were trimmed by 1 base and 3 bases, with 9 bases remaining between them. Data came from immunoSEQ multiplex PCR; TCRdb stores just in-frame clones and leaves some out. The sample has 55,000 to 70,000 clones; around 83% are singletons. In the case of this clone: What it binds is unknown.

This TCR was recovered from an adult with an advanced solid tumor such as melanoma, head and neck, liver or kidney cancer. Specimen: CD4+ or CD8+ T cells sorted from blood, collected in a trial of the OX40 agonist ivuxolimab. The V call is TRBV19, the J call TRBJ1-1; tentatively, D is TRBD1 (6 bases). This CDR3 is CASSIGTVDTEAFF. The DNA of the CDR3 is TGTGCCAGTAGTATAGGGACAGTGGACACTGAAGCTTTCTTT.